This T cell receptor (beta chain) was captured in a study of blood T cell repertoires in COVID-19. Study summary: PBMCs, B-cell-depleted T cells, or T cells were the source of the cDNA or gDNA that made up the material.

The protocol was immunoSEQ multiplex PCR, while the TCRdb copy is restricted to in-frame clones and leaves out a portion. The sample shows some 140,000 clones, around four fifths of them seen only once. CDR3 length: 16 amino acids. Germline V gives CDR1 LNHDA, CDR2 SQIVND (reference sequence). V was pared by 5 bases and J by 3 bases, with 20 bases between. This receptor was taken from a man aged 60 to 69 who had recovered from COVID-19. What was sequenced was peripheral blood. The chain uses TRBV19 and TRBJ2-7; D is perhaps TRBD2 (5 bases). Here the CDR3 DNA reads TGTGCCAGTAGTCCCCAGCCCACTAGGTCCCACTACGAGCAGTACTTC. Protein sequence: CASSPQPTRSHYEQYF.